This is a list of T cell receptor beta chains from one sample in a study of cytomegalovirus exposure and HLA in healthy donors. TCRdb's copy holds only in-frame clones and misses some; the assay was immunoSEQ multiplex PCR. Of about 52,000 clones listed, 60% to 75% are singletons. The material sequenced was PBMCs. These receptors all come from a woman aged 45-65 years in good health and CMV-seronegative. The CDR3 runs from the conserved cysteine through the conserved F or W. Each record gives: V gene, J gene, clone size, D gene, CDR3 DNA, CDR3 protein. The D gene is left open where the match is weak. Where a row states a size, it is once, few, many or the class of an expanded clone; other rows omit it.

V: TRBV11-1
J: TRBJ2-7
size: .
D: TRBD1
DNA: TGTGCCAGCAGCGTACAGGGGGCTAGGGAGCAGTACTTC
CDR3: CASSVQGAREQYF

V: TRBV7-2
J: TRBJ2-1
size: once
D: .
DNA: TGTGCCAGCAGCTTAGAAGGGAGCTCCTACAATGAGCAGTTCTTC
CDR3: CASSLEGSSYNEQFF

V: TRBV28
J: TRBJ2-7
size: .
D: .
DNA: TGTGCCAGCAGCGGGACTTTGGGGTACGAGCAGTACTTC
CDR3: CASSGTLGYEQYF

V: TRBV9
J: TRBJ2-3
size: .
D: .
DNA: TGTGCCAGCAGCCCACAGGGTTTTGGCACAGATACGCAGTATTTT
CDR3: CASSPQGFGTDTQYF

V: TRBV18
J: TRBJ2-5
size: .
D: .
DNA: TGTGCCAGCTCACCGATGGGGGCCGGAGAGACCCAGTACTTC
CDR3: CASSPMGAGETQYF

V: TRBV18
J: TRBJ2-3
size: .
D: TRBD2
DNA: TGTGCCAGCTCACCATCCCCGAGGACTAGCGGGGCTTCAGCGATAGATACGCAGTATTTT
CDR3: CASSPSPRTSGASAIDTQYF

V: TRBV30
J: TRBJ1-4
size: .
D: .
DNA: TGTGCCTGGAGTGTACGGGGGGCTGGTGAAAAACTGTTTTTT
CDR3: CAWSVRGAGEKLFF

V: TRBV5-4
J: TRBJ2-1
size: .
D: .
DNA: TGTGCCAGCAGCCAACCCGACAGTCTAGGTTACAATGAGCAGTTCTTC
CDR3: CASSQPDSLGYNEQFF

V: TRBV4-3
J: TRBJ2-3
size: .
D: TRBD2
DNA: TGCGCCAGCAGCCTCCTGGCGACTAGCGGAACGGGTACGCAGTATTTT
CDR3: CASSLLATSGTGTQYF

V: TRBV28
J: TRBJ2-1
size: .
D: .
DNA: TGTGCCAGCAGTTGGTTCGAGCTTAATGAGCAGTTCTTC
CDR3: CASSWFELNEQFF

V: TRBV6-1
J: TRBJ2-3
size: few
D: TRBD2
DNA: TGTGCCAGCCCGCGGCTAGCGGGAGGGCCAGTGACGCAGTATTTT
CDR3: CASPRLAGGPVTQYF

V: TRBV5-8
J: TRBJ1-5
size: .
D: .
DNA: TGTGCCAGCAGCTTGGGGGAGAGTGGAAGCCAGCCCCAGCATTTT
CDR3: CASSLGESGSQPQHF

V: TRBV19
J: TRBJ2-7
size: .
D: .
DNA: TGTGCCAGTAGTATAGGGGGCGGCGAGCAGTACTTC
CDR3: CASSIGGGEQYF

V: TRBV9
J: TRBJ2-7
size: .
D: TRBD1
DNA: TGTGCCAGCAGTCCAGGGGGTACCTCCTACGAGCAGTACTTC
CDR3: CASSPGGTSYEQYF

V: TRBV27
J: TRBJ1-1
size: .
D: .
DNA: TGTGCCAGCAGTTGGGATCAGGGTAGGCTTATCTCTGAAGCTTTCTTT
CDR3: CASSWDQGRLISEAFF

V: TRBV5-1
J: TRBJ2-3
size: .
D: .
DNA: TGCGCCAGCAGCTTGCAGACCGGAGAGGGTACGCAGTATTTT
CDR3: CASSLQTGEGTQYF

V: TRBV2
J: TRBJ2-7
size: .
D: .
DNA: TGTGCCAGCAGTGAGTCACAGGGATCAACCGAGCAGTACTTC
CDR3: CASSESQGSTEQYF

V: TRBV7-2
J: TRBJ1-1
size: few
D: .
DNA: TGTGCCAGCAGCTTAGCGCCAGGGATTAACACTGAAGCTTTCTTT
CDR3: CASSLAPGINTEAFF

V: TRBV4-1
J: TRBJ2-7
size: .
D: .
DNA: TGCGCCAGCAGCCAAACAAGGACGAGGGACGAGCAGTACTTC
CDR3: CASSQTRTRDEQYF

V: TRBV10-3
J: TRBJ2-2
size: .
D: .
DNA: TGTGCCATCAGTGAAGAGGTTTCACGTACCGGGGAGCTGTTTTTT
CDR3: CAISEEVSRTGELFF

V: TRBV9
J: TRBJ1-5
size: .
D: .
DNA: TGTGCCAGCAGCGTAGCTGCGAATCAGCCCCAGCATTTT
CDR3: CASSVAANQPQHF

V: TRBV7-9
J: TRBJ2-5
size: .
D: .
DNA: TGTGCCAGCACTCAAACGGGGGTCGGAGGGGAGACCCAGTACTTC
CDR3: CASTQTGVGGETQYF

V: TRBV5-8
J: TRBJ2-7
size: .
D: .
DNA: TGTGCCAGCACTATTACCGGGACACTTGATTACGAGCAGTACTTC
CDR3: CASTITGTLDYEQYF

V: TRBV6-4
J: TRBJ2-3
size: .
D: .
DNA: TGTGCCAGCAGAGAGACAGCCACCACAGATACGCAGTATTTT
CDR3: CASRETATTDTQYF

V: TRBV7-9
J: TRBJ2-3
size: .
D: TRBD2
DNA: TGTGCCAGCAGCTGGCTAGCGGGGGTGTCAGATACGCAGTATTTT
CDR3: CASSWLAGVSDTQYF

V: TRBV29-1
J: TRBJ1-3
size: few
D: .
DNA: TGCAGCGTTGGGACAGCTTTCGACACCATATATTTT
CDR3: CSVGTAFDTIYF